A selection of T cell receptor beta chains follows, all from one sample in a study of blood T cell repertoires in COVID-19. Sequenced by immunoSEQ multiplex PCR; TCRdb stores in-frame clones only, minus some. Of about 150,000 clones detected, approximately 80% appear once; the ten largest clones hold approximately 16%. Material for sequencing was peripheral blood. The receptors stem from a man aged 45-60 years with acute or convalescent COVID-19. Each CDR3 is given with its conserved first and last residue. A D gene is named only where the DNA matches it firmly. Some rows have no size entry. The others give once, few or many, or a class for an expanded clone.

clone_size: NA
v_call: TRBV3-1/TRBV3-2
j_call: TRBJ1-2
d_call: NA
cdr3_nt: TGTGCCAGCAGCCAAGGCGAGGGCTCCGGCTATGGCTACACCTTC
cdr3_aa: CASSQGEGSGYGYTF

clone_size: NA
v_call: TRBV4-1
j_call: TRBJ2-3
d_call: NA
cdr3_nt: TGCGCCAGCAGCCAAGTATCGCTCCGAGGGACAGATACGCAGTATTTT
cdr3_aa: CASSQVSLRGTDTQYF

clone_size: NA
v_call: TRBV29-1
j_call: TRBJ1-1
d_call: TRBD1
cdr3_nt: TGCAGCGTTGAAGGACAGGGAAACACTGAAGCTTTCTTT
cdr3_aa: CSVEGQGNTEAFF

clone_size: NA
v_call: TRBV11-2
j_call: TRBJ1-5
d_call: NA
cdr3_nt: TGTGCCAGCAGCTTGGCCGGGTCAGGCAATCAGCCCCAGCATTTT
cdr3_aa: CASSLAGSGNQPQHF

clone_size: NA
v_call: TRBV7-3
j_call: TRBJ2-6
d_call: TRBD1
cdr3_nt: TGTGCCAGCAGCTCTCGACCGGGACAGGGGTACTCTGGGGCCAACGTCCTGACTTTC
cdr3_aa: CASSSRPGQGYSGANVLTF

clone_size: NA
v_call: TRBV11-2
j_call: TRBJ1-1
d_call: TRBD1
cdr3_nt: TGTGCCAGCAGCGCGACAGGGGCGAACACTGAAGCTTTCTTT
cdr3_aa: CASSATGANTEAFF

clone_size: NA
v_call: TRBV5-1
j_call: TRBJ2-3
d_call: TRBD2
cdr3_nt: TGCGCCAGCAGCTTGGAGGGCGGGGGGGCCGCAGATACGCAGTATTTT
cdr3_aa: CASSLEGGGAADTQYF

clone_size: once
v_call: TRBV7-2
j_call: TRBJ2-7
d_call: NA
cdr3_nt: TGTGCCAGCAGCTTACCGAAGCTTAACGAGCAGTACTTC
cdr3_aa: CASSLPKLNEQYF

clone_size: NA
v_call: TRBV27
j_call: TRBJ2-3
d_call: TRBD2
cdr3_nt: TGTGCCAGCAGTGCCCGGGCTAGCGGGGGCACAGATACGCAGTATTTT
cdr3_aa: CASSARASGGTDTQYF

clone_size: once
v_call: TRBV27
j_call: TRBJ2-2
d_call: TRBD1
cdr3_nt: TGTGCCAGCAGTTTATTAAGGGACAGGGCGATTTCTGGGAATAGTCCCGGGGAGCTGTTTTTT
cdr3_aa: CASSLLRDRAISGNSPGELFF

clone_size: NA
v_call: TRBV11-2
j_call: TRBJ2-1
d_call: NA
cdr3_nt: TGTGCCAGCAGCGTCAGGGACTGGAAGGTTGGGCAGTTCTTC
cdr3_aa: CASSVRDWKVGQFF

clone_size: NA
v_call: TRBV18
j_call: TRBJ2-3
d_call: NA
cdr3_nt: TGTGCCAGCTCACTTTCCCTTGGAGGCACAGATACGCAGTATTTT
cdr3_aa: CASSLSLGGTDTQYF

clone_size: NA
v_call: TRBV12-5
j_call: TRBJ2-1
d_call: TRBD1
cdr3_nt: TGTGCTAGTGGATGGAACAGGGGCAGTGAGCAGTTCTTC
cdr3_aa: CASGWNRGSEQFF

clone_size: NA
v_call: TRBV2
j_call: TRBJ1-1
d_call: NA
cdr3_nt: TGTGCCAGCAGCCCAAATGGGGGCAACACTGAAGCTTTCTTT
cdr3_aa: CASSPNGGNTEAFF

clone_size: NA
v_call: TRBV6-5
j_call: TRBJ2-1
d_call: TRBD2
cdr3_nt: TGTGCCAGCAGTCCGGGACTAAGCTACAATGAGCAGTTCTTC
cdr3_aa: CASSPGLSYNEQFF

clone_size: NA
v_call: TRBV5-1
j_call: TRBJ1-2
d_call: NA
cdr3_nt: TGCGCCAGCAGCTTGGGACAGCCTCGTACTTATGGCTACACCTTC
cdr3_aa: CASSLGQPRTYGYTF

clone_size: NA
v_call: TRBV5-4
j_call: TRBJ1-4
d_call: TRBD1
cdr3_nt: TGTGCCAGCAGCTCATCAGAGGGGGCACGCGAAAAACTGTTTTTT
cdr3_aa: CASSSSEGAREKLFF

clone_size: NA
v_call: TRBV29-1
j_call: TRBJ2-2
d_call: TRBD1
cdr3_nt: TGCAGCGTGATCGCTATCGACAGGGGCACCGGGGAGCTGTTTTTT
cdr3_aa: CSVIAIDRGTGELFF

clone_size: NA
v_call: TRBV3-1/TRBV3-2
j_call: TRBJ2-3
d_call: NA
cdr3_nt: TGTGCCAGCAGCCAAGGCGGAGGGGTCGATACGCAGTATTTT
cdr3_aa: CASSQGGGVDTQYF

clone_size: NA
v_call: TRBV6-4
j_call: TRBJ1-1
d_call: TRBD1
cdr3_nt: TGTGCCAGCAGAGTCGACAGGGGTATGAACACTGAAGCTTTCTTT
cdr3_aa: CASRVDRGMNTEAFF

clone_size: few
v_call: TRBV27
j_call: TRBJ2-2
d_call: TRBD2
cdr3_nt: TGTGCCAGCAGTTCCCTGGGACTAGCGGGGGGGCCGGACACCGGGGAGCTGTTTTTT
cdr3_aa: CASSSLGLAGGPDTGELFF

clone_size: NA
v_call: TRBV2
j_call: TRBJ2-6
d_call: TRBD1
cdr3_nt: TGTGCCAGCAGACCGGGACAGGGGATCTTTAGCTCTGGGGCCAACGTCCTGACTTTC
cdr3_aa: CASRPGQGIFSSGANVLTF

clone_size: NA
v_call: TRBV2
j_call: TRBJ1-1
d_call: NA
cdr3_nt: TGTGCCAGCAGTGAGGGGCTCACTGAAGCTTTCTTT
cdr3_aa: CASSEGLTEAFF

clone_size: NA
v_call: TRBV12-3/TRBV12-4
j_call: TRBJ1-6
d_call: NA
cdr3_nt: TGTGCCAGCACCGGTTCCTATAATTCACCCCTCCACTTT
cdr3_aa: CASTGSYNSPLHF

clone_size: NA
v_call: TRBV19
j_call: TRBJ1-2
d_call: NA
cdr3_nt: TGTGCCAGTAGTATCCGGACAGCTAACTATGGCTACACCTTC
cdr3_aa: CASSIRTANYGYTF

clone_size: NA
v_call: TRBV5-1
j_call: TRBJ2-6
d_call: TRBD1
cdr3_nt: TGCGCCAGCAGCAAAACGGACAGGCCCCCTGGGGCCAACGTCCTGACTTTC
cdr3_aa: CASSKTDRPPGANVLTF

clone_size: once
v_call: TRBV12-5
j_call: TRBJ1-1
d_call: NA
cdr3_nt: TGTGCTAGTGGTTCCCTCTGGGCAGCTTTCTTT
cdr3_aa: CASGSLWAAFF

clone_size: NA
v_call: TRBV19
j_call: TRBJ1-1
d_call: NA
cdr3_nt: TGTGCCTCACGAGAACAGGTACTTTACACTGAAGCTTTCTTT
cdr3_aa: CASREQVLYTEAFF

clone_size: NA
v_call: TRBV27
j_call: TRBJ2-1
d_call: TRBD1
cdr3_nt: TGTGCCACCTCGTTTGGGACAGCAGACAATGAGCAGTTCTTC
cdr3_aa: CATSFGTADNEQFF

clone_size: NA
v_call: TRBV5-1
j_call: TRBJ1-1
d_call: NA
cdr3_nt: TGCGCCAGCAGCTTGTTCGCAGGGCAAAACACTGAAGCTTTCTTT
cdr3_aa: CASSLFAGQNTEAFF

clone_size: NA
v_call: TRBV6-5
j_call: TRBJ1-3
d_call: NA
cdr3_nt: TGTGCCAGCAGTTCAGGATTAACAAGTGGAAACACCATATATTTT
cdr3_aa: CASSSGLTSGNTIYF

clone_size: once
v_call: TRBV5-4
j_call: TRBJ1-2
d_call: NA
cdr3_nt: TGTGCCAGCAGCCCAGGCTCTCACTATGGCTACACCTTC
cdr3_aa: CASSPGSHYGYTF

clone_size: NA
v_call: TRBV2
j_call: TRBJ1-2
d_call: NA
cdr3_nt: TGTGCCAGCAGTGACCGGTATGGCTACACCTTC
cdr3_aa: CASSDRYGYTF

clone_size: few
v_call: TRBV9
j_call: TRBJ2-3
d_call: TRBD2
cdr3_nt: TGTGCCAGCAGCGTAGATTTCGGACTAGCGGGGGGACCCACAGATACGCAGTATTTT
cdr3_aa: CASSVDFGLAGGPTDTQYF

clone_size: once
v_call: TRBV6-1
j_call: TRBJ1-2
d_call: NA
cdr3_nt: TGTGCCAGCAGTGATATCTGGGGGGGGAGTGGCTACACCTTC
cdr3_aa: CASSDIWGGSGYTF

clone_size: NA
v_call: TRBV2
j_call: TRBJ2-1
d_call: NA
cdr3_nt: TGTGCCAGCACGCCGAGTAGGAGGTCAGAGCAGTTCTTC
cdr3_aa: CASTPSRRSEQFF

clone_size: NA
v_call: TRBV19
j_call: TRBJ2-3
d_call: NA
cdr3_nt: TGTGCCAGTAGTCCGGCGGGTACAGGGTCAGATACGCAGTATTTT
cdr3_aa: CASSPAGTGSDTQYF

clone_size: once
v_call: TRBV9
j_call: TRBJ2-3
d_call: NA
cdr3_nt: TGTGCCAGCAGGGAGAGAGCGGATAGCACAGATACGCAGTATTTT
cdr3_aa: CASRERADSTDTQYF

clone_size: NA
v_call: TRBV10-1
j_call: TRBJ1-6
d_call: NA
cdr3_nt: TGCGCCAGCAGTGAGTTAATAGGGGATAATTCACCCCTCCACTTT
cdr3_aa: CASSELIGDNSPLHF

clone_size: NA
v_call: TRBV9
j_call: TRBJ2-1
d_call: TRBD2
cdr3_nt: TGTGCCAGCAGCCCCCGGACTAGCGGCTACAATGAGCAGTTCTTC
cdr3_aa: CASSPRTSGYNEQFF

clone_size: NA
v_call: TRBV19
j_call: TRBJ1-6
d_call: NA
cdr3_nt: TGTGCCAGTAGGGGCCTAAATAATTCACCCCTCCACTTT
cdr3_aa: CASRGLNNSPLHF

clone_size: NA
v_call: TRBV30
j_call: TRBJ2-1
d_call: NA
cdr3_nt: TGTGCCTGGAGCCGCATTGGGGGGTTCGTAGGCAATGAGCAGTTCTTC
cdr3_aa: CAWSRIGGFVGNEQFF

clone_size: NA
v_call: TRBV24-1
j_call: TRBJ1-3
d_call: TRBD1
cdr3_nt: TGTGCCACGGAGAGACAGGGGATTATTTCTGGAAACACCATATATTTT
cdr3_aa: CATERQGIISGNTIYF

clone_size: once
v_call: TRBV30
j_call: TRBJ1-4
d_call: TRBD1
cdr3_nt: TGTGCCTGGAGTGTTTCAGGGACAGCAAATGAAAAACTGTTTTTT
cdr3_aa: CAWSVSGTANEKLFF

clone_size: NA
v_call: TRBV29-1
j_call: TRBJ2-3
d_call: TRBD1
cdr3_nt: TGCAGTCTTTCCTCGGGACAGGGGGCAGATACGCAGTATTTT
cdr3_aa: CSLSSGQGADTQYF

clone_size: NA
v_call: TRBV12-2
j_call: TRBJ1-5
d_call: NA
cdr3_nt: TGTGCAAGTCGCTTACTCGATCAGGGGAATCTCAATCAGCCCCAGCATTTT
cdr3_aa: CASRLLDQGNLNQPQHF